This is a list of T cell receptor beta chains from one sample in a study of early T cells in non-severe SARS-CoV-2 infection. TCRdb re-called the 5' RACE reads through MiXCR, storing one row per CDR3 protein. This repertoire shows about 25,000 distinct CDR3 sequences, less than 4.5% found once; its top ten account for about an eighth. The sequenced sample consisted of whole blood. All receptors come from an adult who was a healthcare worker with PCR-confirmed SARS-CoV-2 infection or an uninfected control (not recorded which). CDR3s include the opening cysteine and the closing phenylalanine or tryptophan. Each record gives: D gene, J gene, clone size, CDR3 length, V gene, CDR3 DNA, CDR3 protein. A D gene is named only where the DNA matches it firmly. Expanded clones get a size class; other rows say once, few or many, or leave the size out.

. | TRBJ1-1 | many | 14 | TRBV13 | TGTGCCAGCAGCTTAGGACAGTTGAACACTGAAGCTTTCTTT | CASSLGQLNTEAFF
TRBD2 | TRBJ2-1 | many | 15 | TRBV9 | TGTGCCAGCAGCGTAGAACTAGCGGGAACCAATGAGCAGTTCTTC | CASSVELAGTNEQFF
. | TRBJ2-7 | many | 12 | TRBV20-1 | TGCAGTGCCACCGGGACAACCTACGAGCAGTACTTC | CSATGTTYEQYF
TRBD1 | TRBJ2-1 | many | 14 | TRBV3-1 | TGTGCCAGCAGCCAACCAGACAGGGACGATGAGCAGTTCTTC | CASSQPDRDDEQFF
. | TRBJ1-1 | many | 14 | TRBV29-1 | TGCAGCGTGTTACGGCACGAGAGGGTAACTGAAGCTTTCTTT | CSVLRHERVTEAFF
TRBD2 | TRBJ2-1 | many | 16 | TRBV6-2/TRBV6-3 | TGTGCCAGCAGTTATCGGACTAGCGGGATTTACAATGAGCAGTTCTTC | CASSYRTSGIYNEQFF
. | TRBJ1-2 | many | 13 | TRBV6-6 | TGTGCCAGCAGTTACTCGGAAAACTATGGCTACACCTTC | CASSYSENYGYTF
. | TRBJ2-2 | many | 16 | TRBV25-1 | TGTGCCAGCAGTGAGAGTCGTATAGCGAACACCGGGGAGCTGTTTTTT | CASSESRIANTGELFF
TRBD1 | TRBJ1-1 | many | 14 | TRBV24-1 | TGTGCCACCAGAGAGACAGGGGTGGACACTGAAGCTTTCTTT | CATRETGVDTEAFF
. | TRBJ2-3 | many | 15 | TRBV10-3 | TGTGCCATCAGTGGGACGGCCGGCGGCACAGATACGCAGTATTTT | CAISGTAGGTDTQYF
TRBD1 | TRBJ1-5 | many | 18 | TRBV15 | TGTGCCACCAGCAGGGACCGGGACAGGGGTTTTGGCAATCAGCCCCAGCATTTT | CATSRDRDRGFGNQPQHF
. | TRBJ2-1 | many | 11 | TRBV21-1 | TGTGCCAGCAGCAAAGGGGCTGAGCAGTTCTTC | CASSKGAEQFF
. | TRBJ1-1 | . | 14 | TRBV3-1 | TGTGCCAGCAGCCAAGCCATATCTCGGGCTGAAGCTTTCTTT | CASSQAISRAEAFF
TRBD2 | TRBJ2-1 | few | 14 | TRBV20-1 | TGCAGTGCTAACGGAGTGGGGGGGTACAATGAGCAGTTCTTC | CSANGVGGYNEQFF
. | TRBJ1-1 | many | 12 | TRBV6-1 | TGTGCCAGCACCTACTCAAACACTGAAGCTTTCTTT | CASTYSNTEAFF
. | TRBJ2-7 | medium-sized | 14 | TRBV2 | TGTGCCAGCAGAAGGGTCGGGAGCTCCTACGAGCAGTACTTC | CASRRVGSSYEQYF
. | TRBJ2-7 | many | 13 | TRBV20-1 | TGCAGTGCTATGCACCTCCCAAACTACGAGCAGTACTTC | CSAMHLPNYEQYF
. | TRBJ2-4 | many | 14 | TRBV4-3 | TGCGCCAGCAGCCAAGATCTTAGGGGCGACATTCAGTACTTC | CASSQDLRGDIQYF
. | TRBJ1-2 | many | 19 | TRBV7-9 | TGTGCCAGCAGCTTCGATTCGGGACACGCGGAACCCTATAACTATGGCCACACCTTC | CASSFDSGHAEPYNYGHTF
. | TRBJ2-6 | many | 15 | TRBV19 | TGTGCCAGTAAACACGCGGGCTCTGGGGCCAACGTCCTGATTTTC | CASKHAGSGANVLIF
. | TRBJ2-3 | many | 16 | TRBV6-2/TRBV6-3 | TGTGCCAGCAGTTACTCATCCGCGGGGAAGACAGATACGCAGTATTTT | CASSYSSAGKTDTQYF
. | TRBJ2-7 | many | 15 | TRBV29-1 | TGCAGCGTTGAAGGCACAGGCGGAGGACGATACGAGCAGTACTTC | CSVEGTGGGRYEQYF
. | TRBJ1-5 | many | 12 | TRBV7-9 | TGTGCCAGCAGCCGACACGGAAGGCCCCAGCATTTT | CASSRHGRPQHF
. | TRBJ1-1 | many | 14 | TRBV2 | TGTGCCAGCAGACCCGACAGGATGAACACTGAAGCTTTCTTT | CASRPDRMNTEAFF
TRBD2 | TRBJ2-1 | many | 13 | TRBV19 | TGTGCCAGTAGTAGCGGGAGTCGCAATGAGCAGTTCTTC | CASSSGSRNEQFF
. | TRBJ2-2 | few | 14 | TRBV7-3 | TGTGCCAGCAGCTTATCCCCCGGGTCTGGGGAGCTGTTTTTT | CASSLSPGSGELFF
. | TRBJ2-1 | few | 14 | TRBV20-1 | TGCAGTGCTAGCGGCGGAGGGTTCTACAATGAGCAGTTCTTC | CSASGGGFYNEQFF
TRBD1 | TRBJ2-1 | many | 16 | TRBV4-3 | TGCGCCAGCAGCCAAGCTTTGCGACAGGGGGTCTATGAGCAGTTCTTC | CASSQALRQGVYEQFF
. | TRBJ2-5 | few | 11 | TRBV20-1 | TGCAGTGCTAGGCTGGGAGAGACCCAGTACTTC | CSARLGETQYF
. | TRBJ2-5 | many | 13 | TRBV30 | TGTGCCTGGAGTACTGACAGGCAAGAGACCCAGTACTTC | CAWSTDRQETQYF
TRBD2 | TRBJ2-2 | many | 17 | TRBV3-1 | TGTGCCAGCAGTCGACTAGGACTAGCGGGAGCCGGCGGGGAGCTGTTTTTT | CASSRLGLAGAGGELFF
. | TRBJ1-1 | medium-sized | 14 | TRBV4-3 | TGCGCCAGCAGCCAAGACAGGGTGAACACTGAAGCTTTCTTT | CASSQDRVNTEAFF
. | TRBJ2-1 | few | 13 | TRBV19 | TGTGCCAGTAGTCCTGGTCGGCCCAGGGAACAGTTCTTC | CASSPGRPREQFF
. | TRBJ2-6 | many | 16 | TRBV27 | TGTGCCAGCAGTTTTAGTAGGATTTCTATGGCCAACGTCCTGACTTTC | CASSFSRISMANVLTF
TRBD1 | TRBJ2-1 | many | 14 | TRBV7-9 | TGTGCCAGCAGTGAATCGGGACAGCACAATGAGCAGTTCTTC | CASSESGQHNEQFF
TRBD2 | TRBJ2-7 | many | 18 | TRBV28 | TGTGCCAGCAGTTCTGGACTAGTCTGGAGATCGAGGTTCCACGAGCAGTACTTC | CASSSGLVWRSRFHEQYF
. | TRBJ1-3 | many | 15 | TRBV2 | TGTGCCAGCAGTGTCGCGGGCCTCTCTGGAAACACCATATATTTT | CASSVAGLSGNTIYF
TRBD1 | TRBJ1-5 | many | 13 | TRBV6-1 | TGTGCCAGCACCCCTGACAGGGATCAGCCCCAGCATTTT | CASTPDRDQPQHF
. | TRBJ1-3 | many | 14 | TRBV7-3 | TGTGCCAGCAGCTTGGGGGGCGCTGGAAACACCATATATTTT | CASSLGGAGNTIYF
TRBD2 | TRBJ2-2 | few | 15 | TRBV7-2 | TGTGCCAGCAGCATTAGCGGGAACTTCCCCGGGGAGCTGTTTTTT | CASSISGNFPGELFF
TRBD1 | TRBJ2-7 | many | 16 | TRBV5-5 | TGTGCCAGCAGCCTTTTCCGGGGACAGGGGTTTTCCGAGCAGTACTTC | CASSLFRGQGFSEQYF
. | TRBJ2-2 | many | 14 | TRBV30 | TGTGCCTGGAGTGTCGTACTGTTCACCGGGGAGCTGTTTTTT | CAWSVVLFTGELFF
TRBD2 | TRBJ2-1 | many | 18 | TRBV20-1 | TGCAGTGCTAGAGGAGAACGACGTCCGGGACTAGCGGGCAATGAGCAGTTCTTC | CSARGERRPGLAGNEQFF
TRBD2 | TRBJ2-1 | many | 15 | TRBV6-2/TRBV6-3 | TGTGCCAGCAGAAGGAGCGGGAGGGCCCGCAATGAGCAGTTCTTC | CASRRSGRARNEQFF
. | TRBJ1-4 | many | 15 | TRBV7-2 | TGTGCCAGCAGCCCTGGAGATACAACTAATGAAAAACTGTTTTTT | CASSPGDTTNEKLFF